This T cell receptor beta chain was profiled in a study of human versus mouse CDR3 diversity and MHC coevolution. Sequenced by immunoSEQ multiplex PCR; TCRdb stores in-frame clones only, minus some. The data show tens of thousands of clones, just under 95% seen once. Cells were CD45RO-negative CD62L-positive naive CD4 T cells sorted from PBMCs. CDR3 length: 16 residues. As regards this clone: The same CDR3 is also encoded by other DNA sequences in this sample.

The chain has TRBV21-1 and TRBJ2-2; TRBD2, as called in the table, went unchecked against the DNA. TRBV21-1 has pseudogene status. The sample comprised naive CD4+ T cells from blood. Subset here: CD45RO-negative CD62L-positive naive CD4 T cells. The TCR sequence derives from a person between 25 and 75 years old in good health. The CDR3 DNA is TGTGCCAGCAGCATACCCGGGACTACTACCACCGGGGAGCTGTTTTTT. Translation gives CASSIPGTTTTGELFF.